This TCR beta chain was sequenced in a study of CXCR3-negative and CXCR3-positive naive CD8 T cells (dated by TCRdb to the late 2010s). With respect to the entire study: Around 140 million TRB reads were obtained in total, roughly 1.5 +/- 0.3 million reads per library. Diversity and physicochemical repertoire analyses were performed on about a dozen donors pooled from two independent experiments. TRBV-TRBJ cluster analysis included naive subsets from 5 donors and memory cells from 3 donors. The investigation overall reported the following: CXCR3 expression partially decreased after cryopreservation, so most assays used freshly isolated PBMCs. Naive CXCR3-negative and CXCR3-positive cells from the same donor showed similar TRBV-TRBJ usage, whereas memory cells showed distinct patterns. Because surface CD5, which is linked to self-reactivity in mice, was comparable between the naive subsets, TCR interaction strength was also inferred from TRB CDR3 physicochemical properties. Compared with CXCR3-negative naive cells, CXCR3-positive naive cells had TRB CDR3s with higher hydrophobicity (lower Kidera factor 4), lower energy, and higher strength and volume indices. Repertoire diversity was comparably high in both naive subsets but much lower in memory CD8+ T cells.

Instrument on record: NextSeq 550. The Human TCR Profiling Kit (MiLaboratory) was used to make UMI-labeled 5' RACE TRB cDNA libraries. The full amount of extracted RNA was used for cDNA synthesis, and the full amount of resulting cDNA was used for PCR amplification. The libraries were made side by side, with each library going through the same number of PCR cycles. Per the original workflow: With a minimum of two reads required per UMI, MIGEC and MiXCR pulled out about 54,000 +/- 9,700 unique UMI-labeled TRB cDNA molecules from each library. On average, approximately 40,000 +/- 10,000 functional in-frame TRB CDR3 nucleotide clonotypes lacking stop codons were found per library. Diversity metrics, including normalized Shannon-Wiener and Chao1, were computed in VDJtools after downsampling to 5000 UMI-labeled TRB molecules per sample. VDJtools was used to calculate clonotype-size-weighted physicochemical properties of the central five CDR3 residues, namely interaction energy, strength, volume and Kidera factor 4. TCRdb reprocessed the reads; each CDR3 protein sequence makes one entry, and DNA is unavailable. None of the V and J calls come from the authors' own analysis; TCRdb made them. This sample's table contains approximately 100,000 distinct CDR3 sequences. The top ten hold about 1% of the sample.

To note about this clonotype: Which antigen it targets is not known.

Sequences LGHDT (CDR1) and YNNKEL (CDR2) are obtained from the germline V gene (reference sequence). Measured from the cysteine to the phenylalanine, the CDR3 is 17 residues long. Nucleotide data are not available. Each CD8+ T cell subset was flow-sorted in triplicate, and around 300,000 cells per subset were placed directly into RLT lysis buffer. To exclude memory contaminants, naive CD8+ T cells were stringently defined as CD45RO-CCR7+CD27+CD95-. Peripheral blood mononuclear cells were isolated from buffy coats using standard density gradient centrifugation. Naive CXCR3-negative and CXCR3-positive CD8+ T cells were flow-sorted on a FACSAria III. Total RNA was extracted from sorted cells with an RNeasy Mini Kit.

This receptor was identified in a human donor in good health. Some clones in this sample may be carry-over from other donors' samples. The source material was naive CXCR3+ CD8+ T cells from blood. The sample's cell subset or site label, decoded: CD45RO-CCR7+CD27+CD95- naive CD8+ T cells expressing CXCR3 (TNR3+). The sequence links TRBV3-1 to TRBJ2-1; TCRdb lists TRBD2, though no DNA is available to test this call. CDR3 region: CASSQVSVGPFYNEQFF.